This TCR beta chain was identified during a study of T-cell memory formation after mild COVID-19. TCRdb redid the calling of the 5' RACE reads with MiXCR, one entry per CDR3 protein. The data show about 82,000 distinct CDR3 sequences, with around 13% seen just once and around 41% held by the top ten. The length of the CDR3 is 13 residues. Germline CDR1 LNHDA, CDR2 SQIVND (reference sequence). With V trimmed by 1 base and J by 8 bases, 4 bases remained unmatched. This clonotype was seen more than once but under ten times. The gene calls are TRBV19 and TRBJ1-1, with 7 bases fitting TRBD1. The clonotype originates from a man aged 18 to 30 who had mild COVID-19 (a few samples of this study predate the infection). Cell type and time point are not known. What was sequenced was PBMCs or a T cell subset sorted from them (not recorded which). The CDR3 region is CASSIGGTAEAFF. CDR3 coding DNA: TGTGCCAGTAGTATAGGTGGGACAGCGGAAGCTTTCTTT.